This T cell receptor (beta chain) comes out of a study of radiation and T cells in renal cell carcinoma (dated by TCRdb to the early 2020s). In the study overall: TCR beta sequencing covered 50 to 55 samples in total, comprising around 26 tumors and approximately 27 peripheral blood samples. The last blood draw happened 4 weeks after radiation, timed to coincide with nephrectomy. A total of 4 million to 5 million unique CDR3 nucleotide sequences, encoding 2.5 million to 3 million unique CDR3 amino acid sequences, were found across all 50 or so samples. Overall results and qualifications from the work: Because the trial had a single-armed design, the trial could not examine how radiation dose or scheduling affected the TCR repertoire. No pretreatment tumor biopsies were available, so the baseline intratumoral presence of clonotypes could not be determined. In blood, the top tumor clonotypes increased between baseline and 2 weeks post-radiation and then shrank by 4 weeks, which suggests that tumor-resident clones expanded only transiently. Blood repertoire dynamics were not followed beyond 4 weeks after treatment.

As regards this clone: Its cognate antigen has yet to be identified. Qualities for individual bases were not recorded, and no much larger clone is one base off.

TCR beta libraries were generated from genomic DNA with the immunoSEQ kit, following the manufacturer's recommendations. To prepare libraries, a first multiplex PCR with proprietary primers was run, followed by a second PCR that added unique barcodes, and a bead cleanup was done after each round. Each sample batch included a kit-provided positive control reaction and a negative control reaction. The final libraries were assessed on an Agilent 4200 TapeStation D1000 ScreenTape, pooled by volume, and quantified by qPCR. Sequencing was performed on an Illumina NextSeq500 using a MidOutput 150-cycle cartridge, with 156 Read1 cycles, 15 Index1 cycles, and the kit custom primers. The pooled library was loaded at 0.75 to 1 pM with a roughly 20% PhiX control spike-in. Processing in the source paper ran as follows. The vendor-processed data were analyzed in R, and a clonotype was defined as all T cells that share the same CDR3 nucleotide sequence. In the clone abundance analyses, frequencies were normalized to the 10,000 most abundant clones in each sample. Public T cell clones, which averaged fewer than five per sample, were excluded before analysis. Tumor-enriched and baseline blood-enriched clonotypes were defined by at least a 32-fold difference in abundance between compartments. Clonotypes expanded or contracted between blood time points were identified with a beta-binomial differential abundance model. The Baroni-Urbani and Buser coefficient was used to measure tumor-blood repertoire similarity, and groups were compared with two-tailed Wilcoxon tests in R. TCRdb's version of the immuneACCESS table is confined to in-frame rearrangements and falls short of the full clone set. An unresolved V gene accounts for under half of the shortfall where checked; the remainder is of unknown origin. The DNA gave D and trimming, while V, J and clone size come from that table. Recorded for this sample are under 100,000 clones; about 79% of them occurred a single time. The top ten clones comprise 6% to 9% of the sample.

Explained via the paper, the time point label denotes: blood 4 weeks post-SBRT, at nephrectomy. In light of the paper, this sample's treatment or condition label describes: 15 Gy SBRT to primary tumor, nephrectomy 4 weeks later. Samples were obtained from a clinical trial, in which 15 Gy stereotactic body radiation therapy was delivered to primary renal cell carcinomas and nephrectomy was performed 4 weeks later. Serial peripheral blood from radiation-treated patients was sampled at baseline, 2 weeks and 4 weeks after SBRT to track tumor-enriched clonotypes. Every patient had renal cell carcinoma of clear cell pathology. Genomic DNA for TCR sequencing was prepared using the QIAamp DNA Blood Mini Kit (Qiagen). The analyses included only samples that passed all quality control checks. The germline V gene (reference sequence) gives CDR1 as MNHNY and CDR2 as SVGAGI. The germline V and J ends show losses of 0 bases and 2 bases respectively, and no gene match explains 4 bases of the junction. Counted from cysteine to phenylalanine, this CDR3 has 16 amino acids. The retained sequence is limited to the CDR3, 48 bases, with the frame set at the first base.

This receptor chain uses TRBV6-6 and TRBJ2-7; a stretch of 10 junction bases matches TRBD2. This clonotype originated in a man aged 60 to 75 with renal cell carcinoma. Sequencing was performed on blood, taken from a patient whose treatment included radiotherapy and nephrectomy. The CDR3 sequence is CASSYSPGLATYEQYF. The nucleotides are TGTGCCAGCAGTTACTCCCCGGGACTAGCGACCTACGAGCAGTACTTC.